This T cell receptor beta chain emerged from a study of T cell responses to AZD1222 COVID-19 vaccine. Comment on this clone: The target antigen is unknown.

Sequencing used immunoSEQ multiplex PCR; TCRdb keeps in-frame clones, though not all of them. The data show roughly 150,000 clones, around 92% seen once. Study-wide results and caveats: Repertoires were sampled only after the peak T cell response.

The analysis combined second doses at about 4 or about 12 weeks. The CDR3 has 13 residues. V gave up 2 bases and J gave up 5 bases, with 6 bases separating them. In germline, CDR1 is MNHEY, CDR2 SVGAGI. This sequence was found in an adult who received the AZD1222 COVID-19 vaccine. The chain uses TRBV6-5 and TRBJ2-2, with D possibly TRBD1 on 5 matching bases. This sample comprised peripheral blood, obtained 28 days after the second AZD1222 dose. Written as DNA, the CDR3 is TGTGCCAGCAGTTACAAGGGGACCGGGGAGCTGTTTTTT. As protein: CASSYKGTGELFF.